This TCR beta chain comes out of a study of spatial heterogeneity in lung cancer. General study results and limits: One measure, the expanded intratumoral alpha and beta TCR count, tracked tumor mutation counts. Nonsynonymous mutations, ubiquitous and regional, were tracked respectively by counts of ubiquitous and regional expanded TCRs.

This CDR3 is 14 amino acids long. J gave up 6 bases and V 5 bases, and 8 bases lay outside the gene matches. Germline loops: CDR1 MDHEN, CDR2 SYDVKM. TCRdb processed the 5' RACE reads anew with MiXCR; each CDR3 protein has one entry. The sample includes about 12,000 distinct CDR3 sequences, about 14% of them seen just once. About this clonotype itself: Antigen unknown.

Sample time point: sample taken at primary tumor resection. The donor population consisted of approximately 70 patients with untreated, early-stage non-small cell lung cancer. Whole RNA came from tumor, nontumor lung or frozen PBMC and was sequenced without being sorted. This rearrangement joins TRBV28 to TRBJ2-3; 7 bases align to TRBD2. Sequences were derived from lung tumor tissue, sampled at surgery. This receptor was identified in a male donor with early-stage non-small cell lung cancer. The CDR3 DNA sequence: TGTGCCAGCAGTAACGTGGGAGGGCCGGATACGCAGTATTTT. It yields the protein CASSNVGGPDTQYF.